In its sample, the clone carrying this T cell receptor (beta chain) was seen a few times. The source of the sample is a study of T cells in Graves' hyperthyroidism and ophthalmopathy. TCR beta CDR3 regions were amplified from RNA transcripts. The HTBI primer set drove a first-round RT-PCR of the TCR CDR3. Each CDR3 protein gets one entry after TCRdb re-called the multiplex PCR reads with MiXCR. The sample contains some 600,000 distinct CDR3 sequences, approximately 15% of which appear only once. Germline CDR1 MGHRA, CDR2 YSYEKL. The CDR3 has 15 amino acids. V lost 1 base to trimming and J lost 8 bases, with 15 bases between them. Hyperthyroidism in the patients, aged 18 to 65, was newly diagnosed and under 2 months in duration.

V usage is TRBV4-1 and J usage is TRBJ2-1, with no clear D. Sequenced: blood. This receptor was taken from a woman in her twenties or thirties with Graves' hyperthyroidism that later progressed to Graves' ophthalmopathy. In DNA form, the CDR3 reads TGCGCCAGCAGCCAAGTGATTTTCGGGCCTGATGAGCAGTTCTTC. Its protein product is CASSQVIFGPDEQFF.